Below, one T cell receptor beta chain is given with its context. Antigen: not known. Using immunoSEQ multiplex PCR, the repertoire was profiled, and TCRdb retains in-frame clones only, with some absent. The sample contains 85,000 to 95,000 clones, about 92% of which appear only once. Germline values: CDR1 GTSNPN, CDR2 SVGIG (reference sequence). The V segment lost 4 bases and the J segment 4 bases; nucleotides outside the gene matches: 6. The CDR3 covers 14 residues. The sample belongs to a study of graft-versus-host responses after intestinal transplantation. Overall study findings and caveats: Recipient bone marrow held GvH clones, some seen earlier in ileum or blood.

V gene TRBV30 combines with J gene TRBJ2-3; 9 bases match TRBD1. Here the sequenced sample was unstimulated CD8+ T cells sorted from spleen or lymph node cells, taken before intestinal transplant. The receptor was derived from a human donor who received an intestinal transplant. The CDR3 DNA follows: TGTGCCTGGACCCCGGGACAGGGACCAGATACGCAGTATTTT. Translating it yields CAWTPGQGPDTQYF.